Following are 21 T cell receptor beta chains from one sample sequenced in a study of cytomegalovirus exposure and HLA in healthy donors. Using immunoSEQ multiplex PCR, the repertoire was profiled, and TCRdb retains in-frame clones only, with some absent. The table records 260,000 or so clones, approximately 87% of them present only once. The sequenced sample consisted of PBMCs. These receptors were obtained from a man aged 18 to 29 in good health and CMV-seronegative.

J is TRBJ2-7 and V is TRBV7-2, with a possible D match to TRBD2 (6 bases). The germline CDR1 and CDR2 sequences are SGHTA and FQGNSA. With 5 bases removed from V and 6 bases from J, the gap between germline ends came to 11 bases. CDR3 size: 12 residues. In DNA, the CDR3 is TGTGCCAGCAGCCGATCTAGCGTCGAGCAGTACTTC. Translation gives CASSRSSVEQYF. Full variable domain (outside the CDR3, taken from reference TRBV7-2 and TRBJ2-7): GAGVSQSPSNKVTEKGKDVELRCDPISGHTALYWYRQSLGQGLEFLIYFQGNSAPDKSGLPSDRFSAERTGGSVSTLTIQRTQQEDSAVYLCASSRSSVEQYFGPGTRLTVT.

The chain employs TRBV9 and TRBJ2-2, with a tentative D call TRBD1 (5 bases). The CDR3 extends over 16 amino acids. The V and J ends lost 0 bases and 6 bases respectively, with 15 bases between them. Germline CDR1 SGDLS, CDR2 YYNGEE. The CDR3 nucleotides read TGTGCCAGCAGCGTAGAACCCAGGGTAATGGCCGGGGAGCTGTTTTTT. It translates to CASSVEPRVMAGELFF.

The CDR3 protein is CASSQDSSSYNEQFF. The CDR3 nucleotides are TGTGCCAGCAGCCAAGACTCTTCCTCCTACAATGAGCAGTTCTTC. The gene calls are TRBV4-2 and TRBJ2-1; D remains ambiguous. The CDR3 totals 15 residues. CDR1 LGHNA and CDR2 YNFKEQ come from the germline V gene. The V and J ends lost 0 bases and 0 bases respectively, with 6 bases between them.

This clone was observed once. The genes are TRBV20-1 and TRBJ2-5; D not resolved. The CDR3 runs 11 residues. The V gene lost 6 bases and the J gene lost 3 bases, with 8 bases spanning the gap. Germline V gene lookup returns CDR1 DFQATT and CDR2 SNEGSKA (reference sequence). CDR3 DNA: TGCAGTGCGTACAGAGAAGAGACCCAGTACTTC. Its protein product is CSAYREETQYF.

The chain uses TRBV19 and TRBJ2-7; the D gene is possibly TRBD1 (7 bases). CDR1 LNHDA and CDR2 SQIVND come from the germline V gene (reference sequence). V was shortened by 4 bases and J by 2 bases, with 15 bases between the two germline ends. The CDR3 loop spans 15 amino acids. As DNA, the CDR3 is TGTGCCAGTAGTAGCTCCAGGGGGGCGGCCTACGAGCAGTACTTC. Its protein is CASSSSRGAAYEQYF.

The chain combines TRBV25-1 with TRBJ2-3, with D possibly being TRBD1 (6 bases). The V end was cut by 4 bases, the J end by 6 bases, with 20 bases between. The germline CDR1 and CDR2 sequences are MGHDK and SYGVNS. The CDR3 has 16 amino acids. The CDR3 nucleotides are TGTGCCAGCAGTGTATTAGACCAGGGGTATGGGGATACGCAGTATTTT. Protein product: CASSVLDQGYGDTQYF.

In this sample, this clone turned up many times. The V and J genes are TRBV9 and TRBJ2-7; D uncertain. This CDR3 region has 14 residues. Germline CDR1 SGDLS, CDR2 YYNGEE. V was trimmed by 3 bases and J by 1 base, leaving 11 bases between them. The CDR3 sequence: CASSAFAGSYEQYF. Here the CDR3 DNA reads TGTGCCAGCAGCGCCTTCGCCGGGTCCTACGAGCAGTACTTC.

This chain uses TRBV10-3 with TRBJ2-3; TRBD2 matches 7 bases. Trimming at V came to 2 bases and at J to 0 bases, leaving 2 bases not matched to a gene. The CDR3 has 15 amino acids. Germline lookup yields CDR1 ENHRY and CDR2 SYGVKD. For the CDR3, the DNA is TGTGCCATCAGTGAGACTAGCGAGAGCACAGATACGCAGTATTTT. It specifies CAISETSESTDTQYF.

The DNA of the CDR3 is TGCGCCAGCAGCTTCGACAACTCCTACGAGCAGTACTTC. This codes for CASSFDNSYEQYF. This rearrangement joins TRBV5-1 to TRBJ2-7; no reliable D call. The CDR3 has 13 residues. Trimming pared 2 bases from V and 0 bases from J, leaving 6 bases between. Germline CDR1 and CDR2: SGHRS and YFSETQ. Full variable domain (remainder filled in from reference TRBV5-1 and TRBJ2-7): KAGVTQTPRYLIKTRGQQVTLSCSPISGHRSVSWYQQTPGQGLQFLFEYFSETQRNKGNFPGRFSGRQFSNSRSEMNVSTLELGDSALYLCASSFDNSYEQYFGPGTRLTVT.

The chain links TRBV5-1 to TRBJ1-4; D remains ambiguous. V was cut by 0 bases and J by 5 bases, with 14 bases left in between. CDR1 and CDR2 (germline): SGHRS, YFSETQ. This CDR3 is 16 amino acids long. The CDR3 region is CASSLEFAAFNEKLFF. CDR3 nucleotide sequence: TGCGCCAGCAGCTTGGAATTCGCGGCTTTCAATGAAAAACTGTTTTTT.

The rearrangement joins TRBV7-2 to TRBJ1-2, with TRBD1 matching over 9 bases. Germline CDR1 reads SGHTA; CDR2 reads FQGNSA. This CDR3 has 17 residues. After removal of 1 base from V and 2 bases from J, the junction contained 8 bases not matched to a gene. The DNA of the CDR3 is TGTGCCAGCAGCTTAGAGGGGATCGACAGGGGGAACTATGGCTACACCTTC. As protein: CASSLEGIDRGNYGYTF.

The chain links TRBV7-9 to TRBJ1-2, with TRBD1 as a possible D gene (5 bases). CDR1 and CDR2 (germline): SEHNR, FQNEAQ (reference sequence). V was clipped by 6 bases and J by 6 bases, with 14 bases between them. The CDR3 has 13 residues. The CDR3 DNA is TGTGCCAGCAGTAAACCGGGGGAGGATGGCTACACCTTC. Translating it yields CASSKPGEDGYTF.

The V and J genes are TRBV7-2 and TRBJ2-3, with D hard to call. Trimming cost V 1 base and J 1 base, with 6 bases left between them. The CDR3 runs 14 residues. CDR1 and CDR2 from the germline V gene are SGHTA and FQGNSA. The CDR3 sequence is CASSLGLGTDTQYF. CDR3 nucleotide sequence: TGTGCCAGCAGCTTAGGACTGGGCACAGATACGCAGTATTTT.

The chain carries TRBV2 and TRBJ2-1, with a possible D match to TRBD2 (5 bases). Trimming cost V 8 bases and J 8 bases, with 16 bases left between them. The CDR3 runs 13 residues. Germline assignment: CDR1 SNHLY and CDR2 FYNNEI. The CDR3 loop reads CASGRLLGDEQFF. CDR3 in DNA: TGTGCCAGCGGGAGACTGCTCGGCGATGAGCAGTTCTTC.

The rearrangement joins TRBV28 to TRBJ2-3; 13 nucleotides align to TRBD2. The CDR3 is 15 residues long. From germline, CDR1 is MDHEN and CDR2 SYDVKM. The junction had 4 bases not matched to a gene; V was cut back by 6 bases and J by 4 bases. The CDR3, as DNA: TGTGCCAGCAGGGGACTAGCGGGACCCTCAGATACGCAGTATTTT. It codes for CASRGLAGPSDTQYF.

The rearrangement links TRBV7-2 to TRBJ2-7; 12 bases fit TRBD2. Unmatched junction bases numbered 14, after V lost 10 bases and J lost 13 bases. The CDR3 has 13 amino acids. The germline gives CDR1 SGHTA, CDR2 FQGNSA. CDR3 protein: CAIARETSGRYYF. The CDR3 coding sequence is TGTGCCATCGCACGGGAGACTAGCGGGAGATATTACTTC. The full variable domain, with the rest looked up from reference TRBV7-2 and TRBJ2-7, is GAGVSQSPSNKVTEKGKDVELRCDPISGHTALYWYRQSLGQGLEFLIYFQGNSAPDKSGLPSDRFSAERTGGSVSTLTIQRTQQEDSAVYLCAIARETSGRYYFGPGTRLTVT.

This chain joins TRBV19 and TRBJ2-1; TRBD2 agrees at 9 bases. V shed 0 bases and J 5 bases; nucleotides not matched to a gene: 11. The CDR3 is 18 residues long. Germline V lookup: CDR1 LNHDA, CDR2 SQIVND (reference sequence). The CDR3 DNA reads as TGTGCCAGTAGTATAGAACTATTGACTAGCGGACGAAACAATGAGCAGTTCTTC. Translated, it gives CASSIELLTSGRNNEQFF.

The rearrangement links TRBV6-5 to TRBJ2-5, with D possibly matching TRBD2 (5 bases). Germline V gene sequence: CDR1 MNHEY, CDR2 SVGAGI. Trimming cost V 0 bases and J 3 bases, with 8 bases left between them. CDR3 length: 14 amino acids. CDR3 residues: CASSYSGGKETQYF. CDR3 nucleotides: TGTGCCAGCAGTTACTCTGGAGGAAAAGAGACCCAGTACTTC.

The rearrangement links TRBV18 to TRBJ2-7, with 10 bases aligning to TRBD2. The germline V gene encodes CDR1 KGHSH and CDR2 LQKENI. V lost 2 bases and J lost 5; bases outside the gene matches: 12. This CDR3 contains 17 residues. The CDR3 region has the DNA TGTGCCAGCTCACCATATAACGTTGCTAGCGGGGGTAACGAGCAGTACTTC. Its protein is CASSPYNVASGGNEQYF.

The chain carries TRBV20-1 and TRBJ1-1, with D uncertain. The ends were cut back, 5 bases at V and 8 bases at J, with 12 bases in the middle. The CDR3 covers 11 residues. Germline CDR1 is DFQATT and CDR2 is SNEGSKA (reference sequence). The CDR3 is CSASSGLEAFF. The CDR3 DNA follows: TGCAGTGCTTCGTCAGGCTTAGAAGCTTTCTTT.

The CDR3 region is CASSQDSREAYEQYF. In nucleotides, the CDR3 is TGCGCCAGCAGCCAAGACAGCAGGGAAGCCTACGAGCAGTACTTC. The rearrangement links TRBV4-1 to TRBJ2-7; possible D gene TRBD1, 5 bases. The germline CDR1 and CDR2 sequences are MGHRA and YSYEKL. Trimming took off 0 bases at V and 2 bases at J, with 11 bases between the two ends. This CDR3 is 15 amino acids long.